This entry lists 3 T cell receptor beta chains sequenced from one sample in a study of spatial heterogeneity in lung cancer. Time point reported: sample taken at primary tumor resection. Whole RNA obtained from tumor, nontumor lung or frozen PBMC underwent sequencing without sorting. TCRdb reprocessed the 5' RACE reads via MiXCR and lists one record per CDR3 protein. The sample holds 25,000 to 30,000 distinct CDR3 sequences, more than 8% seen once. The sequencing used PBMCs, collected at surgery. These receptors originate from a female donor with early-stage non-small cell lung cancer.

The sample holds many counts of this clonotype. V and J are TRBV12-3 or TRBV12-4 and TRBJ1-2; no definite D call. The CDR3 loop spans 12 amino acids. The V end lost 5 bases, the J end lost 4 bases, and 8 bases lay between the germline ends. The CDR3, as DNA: TGTGCCAGCAGTCCCGACATCTATGGCTACACCTTC. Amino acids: CASSPDIYGYTF.

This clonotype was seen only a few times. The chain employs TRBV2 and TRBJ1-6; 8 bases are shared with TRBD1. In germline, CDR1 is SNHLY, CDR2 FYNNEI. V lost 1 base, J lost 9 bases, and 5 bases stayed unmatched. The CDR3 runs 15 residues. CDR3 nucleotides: TGTGCCAGCAGTGAAGGAGGACAGGGTGGTTCACCCCTCCACTTT. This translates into CASSEGGQGGSPLHF.

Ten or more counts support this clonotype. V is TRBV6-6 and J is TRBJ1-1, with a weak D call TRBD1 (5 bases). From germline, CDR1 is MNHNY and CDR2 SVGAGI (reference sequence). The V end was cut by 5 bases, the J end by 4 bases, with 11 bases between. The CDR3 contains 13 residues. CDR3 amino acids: CASSAGVSTEAFF. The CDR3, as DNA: TGTGCCAGCAGTGCGGGGGTATCCACTGAAGCTTTCTTT.